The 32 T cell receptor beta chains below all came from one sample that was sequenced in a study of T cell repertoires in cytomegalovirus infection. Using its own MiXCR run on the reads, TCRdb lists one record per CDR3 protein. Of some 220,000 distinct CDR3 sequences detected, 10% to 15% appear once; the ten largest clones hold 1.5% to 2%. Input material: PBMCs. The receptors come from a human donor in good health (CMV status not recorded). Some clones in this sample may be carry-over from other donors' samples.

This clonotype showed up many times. The CDR3 loop reads CASSITGSSGNTIYF. CDR3 in DNA: TGTGCCAGTAGTATCACGGGATCCTCTGGAAACACCATATATTTT. V gene TRBV19 combines with J gene TRBJ1-3; D gene unclear. Trimming removed 3 bases at V and 0 bases at J, with 9 bases between. Germline V gives CDR1 LNHDA, CDR2 SQIVND (reference sequence). This CDR3 has 15 amino acids. Together with reference TRBV19 and TRBJ1-3, the CDR3 gives the full variable domain: DGGITQSPKYLFRKEGQNVTLSCEQNLNHDAMYWYRQDPGQGLRLIYYSQIVNDFQKGDIAEGYSVSREKKESFPLTVTSAQKNPTAFYLCASSITGSSGNTIYFGEGSWLTVV.

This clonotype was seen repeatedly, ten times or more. CDR3 amino acids: CASRRLATNTGELFF. DNA for the CDR3: TGTGCCAGCAGAAGACTAGCTACCAACACCGGGGAGCTGTTTTTT. The chain has TRBV12-3 or TRBV12-4 and TRBJ2-2; 7 positions agree with TRBD2. The CDR3 consists of 15 residues. Unmatched junction bases numbered 6, after V lost 6 bases and J lost 2 bases.

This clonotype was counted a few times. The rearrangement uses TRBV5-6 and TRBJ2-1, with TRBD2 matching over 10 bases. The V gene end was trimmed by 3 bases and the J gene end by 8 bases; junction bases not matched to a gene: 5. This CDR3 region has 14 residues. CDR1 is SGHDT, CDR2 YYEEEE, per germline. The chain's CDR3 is CASSSGLAIHEQFF. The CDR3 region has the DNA TGTGCCAGCAGCTCGGGACTAGCGATCCATGAGCAGTTCTTC.

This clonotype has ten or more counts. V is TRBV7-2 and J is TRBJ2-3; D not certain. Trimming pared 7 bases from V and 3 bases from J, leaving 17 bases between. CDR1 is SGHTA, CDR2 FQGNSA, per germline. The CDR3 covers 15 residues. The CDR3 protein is CASIRNSITTDTQYF. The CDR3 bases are TGTGCCAGCATCCGCAATTCGATCACGACAGATACGCAGTATTTT.

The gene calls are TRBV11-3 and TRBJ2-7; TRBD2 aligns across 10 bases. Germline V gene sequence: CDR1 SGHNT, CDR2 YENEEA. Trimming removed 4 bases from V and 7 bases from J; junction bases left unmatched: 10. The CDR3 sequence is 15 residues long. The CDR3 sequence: CASSSRSSGGQEQYF. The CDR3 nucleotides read TGTGCCAGCAGCTCTCGAAGTAGCGGGGGGCAAGAGCAGTACTTC.

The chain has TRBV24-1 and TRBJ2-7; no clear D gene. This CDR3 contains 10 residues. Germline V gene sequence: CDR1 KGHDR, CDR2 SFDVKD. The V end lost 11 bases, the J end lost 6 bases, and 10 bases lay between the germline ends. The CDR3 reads CAMVETEQYF. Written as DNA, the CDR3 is TGTGCCATGGTAGAGACCGAGCAGTACTTC.

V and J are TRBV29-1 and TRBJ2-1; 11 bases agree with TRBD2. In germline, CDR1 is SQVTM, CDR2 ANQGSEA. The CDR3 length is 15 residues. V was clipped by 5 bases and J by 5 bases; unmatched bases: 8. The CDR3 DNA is TGCAGCGTTTCCGGGACTAGCGGACCCAACAATGAGCAGTTCTTC. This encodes CSVSGTSGPNNEQFF.

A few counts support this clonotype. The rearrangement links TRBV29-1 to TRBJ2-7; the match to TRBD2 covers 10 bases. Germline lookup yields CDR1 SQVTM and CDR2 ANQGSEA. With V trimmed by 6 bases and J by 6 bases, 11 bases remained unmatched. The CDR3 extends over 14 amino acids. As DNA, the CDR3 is TGCAGCGTCCCCCAAGCGGGAGGGCCGAGCGAGCAGTACTTC. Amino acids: CSVPQAGGPSEQYF.

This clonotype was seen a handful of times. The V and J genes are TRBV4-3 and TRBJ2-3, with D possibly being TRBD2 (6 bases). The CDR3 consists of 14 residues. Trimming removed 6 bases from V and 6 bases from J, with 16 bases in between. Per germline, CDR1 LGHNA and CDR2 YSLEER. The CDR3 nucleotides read TGCGCCAGCAGTCCTGCCGCGGGGTCGGATACGCAGTATTTT. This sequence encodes CASSPAAGSDTQYF.

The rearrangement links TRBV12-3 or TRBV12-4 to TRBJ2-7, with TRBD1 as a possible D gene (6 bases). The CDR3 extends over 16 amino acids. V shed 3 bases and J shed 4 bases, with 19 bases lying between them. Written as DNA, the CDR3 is TGTGCCAGCAGTTTCAGGGGTCCGGTAAATAGGTACGAGCAGTACTTC. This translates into CASSFRGPVNRYEQYF.

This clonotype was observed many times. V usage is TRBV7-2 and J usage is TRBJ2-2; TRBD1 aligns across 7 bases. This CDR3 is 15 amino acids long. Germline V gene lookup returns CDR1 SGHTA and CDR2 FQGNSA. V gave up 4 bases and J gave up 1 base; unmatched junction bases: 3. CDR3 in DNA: TGTGCCAGCAGCTCACAGGGGAAGAACACCGGGGAGCTGTTTTTT. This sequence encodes CASSSQGKNTGELFF.

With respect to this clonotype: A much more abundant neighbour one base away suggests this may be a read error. DNA of the CDR3: TGCGCCAGCAGCCTAGTTAGCGGGGGCCTCCGGGAGACCCAGTACTTC. This codes for CASSLVSGGLRETQYF. The chain combines TRBV4-3 with TRBJ2-5, with TRBD2 identical over 9 bases. V lost 4 bases and J lost 5; bases outside the gene matches: 11. Germline V gene lookup returns CDR1 LGHNA and CDR2 YSLEER. The CDR3 has 16 amino acids.

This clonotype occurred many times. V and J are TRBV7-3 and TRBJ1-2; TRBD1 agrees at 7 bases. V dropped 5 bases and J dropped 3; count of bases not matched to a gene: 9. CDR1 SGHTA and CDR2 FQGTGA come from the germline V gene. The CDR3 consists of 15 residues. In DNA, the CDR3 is TGTGCCAGCAGCCGCCAGGGGGGGCGCGACTATGGCTACACCTTC. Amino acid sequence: CASSRQGGRDYGYTF. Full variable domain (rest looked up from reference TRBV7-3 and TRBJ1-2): GAGVSQTPSNKVTEKGKYVELRCDPISGHTALYWYRQSLGQGPEFLIYFQGTGAADDSGLPNDRFFAVRPEGSVSTLKIQRTERGDSAVYLCASSRQGGRDYGYTFGSGTRLTVV.

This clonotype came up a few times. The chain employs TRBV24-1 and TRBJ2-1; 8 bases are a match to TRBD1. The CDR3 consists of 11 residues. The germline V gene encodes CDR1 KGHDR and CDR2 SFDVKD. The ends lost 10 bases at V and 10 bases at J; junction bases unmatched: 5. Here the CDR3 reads CATQGAQEQFF. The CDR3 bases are TGTGCCACGCAGGGGGCACAGGAGCAGTTCTTC.

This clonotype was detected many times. DNA of the CDR3: TGTGCCAGCAGCTTAGAGGGGGCGAGCTATGGCTACACCTTC. The encoded protein is CASSLEGASYGYTF. The genes are TRBV7-2 and TRBJ1-2; 7 nucleotides match TRBD1. The germline gives CDR1 SGHTA, CDR2 FQGNSA. The CDR3 covers 14 residues. The ends lost 1 base at V and 4 bases at J; junction bases unmatched: 3.

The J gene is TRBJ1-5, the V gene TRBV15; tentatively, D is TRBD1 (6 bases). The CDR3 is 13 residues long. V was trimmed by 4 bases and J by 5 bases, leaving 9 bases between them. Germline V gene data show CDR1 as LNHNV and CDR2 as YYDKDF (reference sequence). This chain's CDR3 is CATSNHRDQPQHF. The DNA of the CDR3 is TGTGCCACCAGCAACCACAGGGATCAGCCCCAGCATTTT.

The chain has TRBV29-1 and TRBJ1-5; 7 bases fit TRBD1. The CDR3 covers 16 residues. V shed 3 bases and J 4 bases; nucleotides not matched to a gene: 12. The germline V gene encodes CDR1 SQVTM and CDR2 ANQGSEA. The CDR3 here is CSVEGLQGTGNQPQHF. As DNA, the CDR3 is TGCAGCGTTGAGGGTCTACAGGGGACGGGGAATCAGCCCCAGCATTTT.

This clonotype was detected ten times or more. The CDR3 protein is CASSLGTGFYGYTF. The CDR3 region has the DNA TGTGCCAGCAGCTTAGGGACAGGGTTCTATGGCTACACCTTC. V and J are TRBV7-2 and TRBJ1-2; 8 bases align to TRBD1. CDR3 length equals 14 residues. CDR1 is SGHTA, CDR2 FQGNSA, per germline. Losses at the gene ends were 1 base for V and 4 bases for J; bases not matched to a gene: 2. Full variable domain (remainder filled in from reference TRBV7-2 and TRBJ1-2): GAGVSQSPSNKVTEKGKDVELRCDPISGHTALYWYRQSLGQGLEFLIYFQGNSAPDKSGLPSDRFSAERTGGSVSTLTIQRTQQEDSAVYLCASSLGTGFYGYTFGSGTRLTVV.

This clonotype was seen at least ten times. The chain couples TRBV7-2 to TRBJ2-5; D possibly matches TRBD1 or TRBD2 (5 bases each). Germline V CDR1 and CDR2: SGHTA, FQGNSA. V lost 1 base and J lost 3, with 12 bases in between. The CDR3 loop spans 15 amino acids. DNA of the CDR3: TGTGCCAGCAGCTTAGACGGTCAGGGAGAAGAGACCCAGTACTTC. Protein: CASSLDGQGEETQYF.

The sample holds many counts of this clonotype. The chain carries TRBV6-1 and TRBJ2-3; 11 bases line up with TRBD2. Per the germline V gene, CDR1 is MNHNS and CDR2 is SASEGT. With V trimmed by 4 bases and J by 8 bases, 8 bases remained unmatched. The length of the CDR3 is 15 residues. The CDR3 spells CASSVSGGAVGTQYF. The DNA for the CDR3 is TGTGCCAGCAGTGTTAGCGGGGGGGCGGTCGGTACGCAGTATTTT.

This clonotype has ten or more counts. This CDR3 is CASSFGPGADQPQHF. In DNA form, the CDR3 reads TGTGCCAGCAGCTTTGGACCCGGCGCCGATCAGCCCCAGCATTTT. The rearrangement uses TRBV7-2 and TRBJ1-5; D unresolved. Germline CDR1 is SGHTA and CDR2 is FQGNSA. CDR3 size: 15 residues. Trimming left V 3 bases short and J 5 bases short, with 14 bases between.

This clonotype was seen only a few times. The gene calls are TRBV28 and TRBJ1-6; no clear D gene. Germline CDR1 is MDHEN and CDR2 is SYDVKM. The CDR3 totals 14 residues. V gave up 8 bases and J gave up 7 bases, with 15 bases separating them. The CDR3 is CASVRDPSNSPLHF. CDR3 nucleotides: TGTGCCAGCGTGAGGGATCCCTCGAATTCACCCCTCCACTTT. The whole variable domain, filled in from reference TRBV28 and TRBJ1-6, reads DVKVTQSSRYLVKRTGEKVFLECVQDMDHENMFWYRQDPGLGLRLIYFSYDVKMKEKGDIPEGYSVSREKKERFSLILESASTNQTSMYLCASVRDPSNSPLHFGNGTRLTVT.

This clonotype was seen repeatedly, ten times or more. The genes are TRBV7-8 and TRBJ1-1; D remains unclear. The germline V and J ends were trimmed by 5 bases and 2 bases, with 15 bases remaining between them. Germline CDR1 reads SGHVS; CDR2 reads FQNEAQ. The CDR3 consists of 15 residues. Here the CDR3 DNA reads TGTGCCAGCAGCCCCCGACGAGATTCCAACACTGAAGCTTTCTTT. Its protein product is CASSPRRDSNTEAFF.

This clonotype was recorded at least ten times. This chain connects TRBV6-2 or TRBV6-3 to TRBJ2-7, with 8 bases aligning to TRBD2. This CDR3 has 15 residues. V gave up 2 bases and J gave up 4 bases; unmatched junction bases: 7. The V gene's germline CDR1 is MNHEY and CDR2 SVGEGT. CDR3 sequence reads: CASSYNSGSWYEQYF. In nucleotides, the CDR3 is TGTGCCAGCAGTTACAACAGCGGGAGTTGGTACGAGCAGTACTTC.

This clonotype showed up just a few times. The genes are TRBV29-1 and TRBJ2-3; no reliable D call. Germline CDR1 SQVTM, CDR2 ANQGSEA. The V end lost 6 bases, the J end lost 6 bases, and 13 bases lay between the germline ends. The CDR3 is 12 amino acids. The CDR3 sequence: CSVPDPGDTQYF. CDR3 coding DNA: TGCAGCGTACCCGACCCTGGGGATACGCAGTATTTT.

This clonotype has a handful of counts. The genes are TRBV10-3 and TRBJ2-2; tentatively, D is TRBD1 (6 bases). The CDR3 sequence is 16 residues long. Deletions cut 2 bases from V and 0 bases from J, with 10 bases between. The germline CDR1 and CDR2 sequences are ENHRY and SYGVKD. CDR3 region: CAISEGTGTNTGELFF. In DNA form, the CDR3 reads TGTGCCATCAGTGAGGGAACAGGGACGAACACCGGGGAGCTGTTTTTT.

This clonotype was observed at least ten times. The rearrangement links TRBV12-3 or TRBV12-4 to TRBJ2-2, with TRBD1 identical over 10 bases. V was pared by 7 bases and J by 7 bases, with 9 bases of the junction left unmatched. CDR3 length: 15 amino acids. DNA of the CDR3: TGTGCCAGCACCGAAACCGGGACAGGGGTCGGGGAGCTGTTTTTT. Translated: CASTETGTGVGELFF.

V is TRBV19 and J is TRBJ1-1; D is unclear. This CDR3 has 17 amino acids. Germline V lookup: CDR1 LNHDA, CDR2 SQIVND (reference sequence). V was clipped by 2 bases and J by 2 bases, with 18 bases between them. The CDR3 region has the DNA TGTGCCAGTAGTATAAGAGTTCCGGCAGCTCAAAACACTGAAGCTTTCTTT. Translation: CASSIRVPAAQNTEAFF.

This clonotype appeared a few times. The CDR3 loop reads CASSPPPLAGHTDTQYF. CDR3 coding DNA: TGTGCCAGCAGCCCCCCCCCTCTAGCGGGGCACACAGATACGCAGTATTTT. V and J are TRBV5-4 and TRBJ2-3, with TRBD2 matching 9 bases. Trimming at V came to 4 bases and at J to 2 bases, leaving 11 bases not matched to a gene. CDR3 length: 17 residues. Germline-derived CDR1 and CDR2 are SGHNT and YYREEE (reference sequence).

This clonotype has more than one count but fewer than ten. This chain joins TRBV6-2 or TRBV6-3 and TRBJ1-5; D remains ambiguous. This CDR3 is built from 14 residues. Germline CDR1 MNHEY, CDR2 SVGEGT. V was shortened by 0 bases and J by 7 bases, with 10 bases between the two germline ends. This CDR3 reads CASSYSWVGQPQHF. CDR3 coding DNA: TGTGCCAGCAGTTACTCCTGGGTCGGGCAGCCCCAGCATTTT.

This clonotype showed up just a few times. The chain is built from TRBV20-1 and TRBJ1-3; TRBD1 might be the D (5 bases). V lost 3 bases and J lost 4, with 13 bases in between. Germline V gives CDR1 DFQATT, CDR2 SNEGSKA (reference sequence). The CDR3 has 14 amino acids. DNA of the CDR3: TGCAGTGCTAGCGACAGTTTTTCCGGAAACACCATATATTTT. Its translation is CSASDSFSGNTIYF.

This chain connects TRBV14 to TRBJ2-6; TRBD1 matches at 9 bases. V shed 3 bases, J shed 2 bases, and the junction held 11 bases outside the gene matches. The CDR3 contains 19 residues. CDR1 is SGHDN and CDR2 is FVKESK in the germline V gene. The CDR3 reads CASSHGRGTGITGANVLTF. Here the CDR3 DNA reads TGTGCCAGCAGCCATGGCCGGGGGACAGGGATAACTGGGGCCAACGTCCTGACTTTC.